This record looks at one T cell receptor beta chain sequence and its context. For the second PCR, which ran for roughly 7 to 11 cycles, a sample-barcoded 5' primer and a J-beta primer mix were used. TCRdb reanalysed the 5' RACE reads using MiXCR and keeps one entry per CDR3 protein. Here the sample spans about 670,000 distinct CDR3 sequences, under 65% being singletons. The study isolated at least 6.5 million PBMCs from each sample. The data derive from a study of blood T cells in healthy people across ages. Input material: blood. This TCR was recovered from a woman older than 75 in good health.

The CDR3 loop reads CAIRSDKTNYGYTF. CDR3 nucleotide sequence: TGTGCCATCAGATCGGACAAGACTAACTATGGCTACACCTTC. The rearrangement links TRBV10-3 to TRBJ1-2; D is possibly TRBD1 (5 bases). V lost 6 bases to trimming and J lost 0 bases, with 11 bases between them. Germline lookup yields CDR1 ENHRY and CDR2 SYGVKD. The CDR3 spans 14 residues.